This T cell receptor (beta chain) originates from a study of CD8+CD57+ T cells in acquired aplastic anemia (dated by TCRdb to 2016 to 2019). About the study as a whole: Extracted DNA from sorted CD4+ and CD8+ cells averaged approximately 3.4 ug, ranging from about 0.19 to 30 ug. CD8+CD57+ expansion was defined as a frequency above the mean frequency observed in healthy subjects.

The patients picked for sequencing were ones in whom flow cytometry had shown an expansion of CD8+CD57+ cells. Severe acquired aplastic anemia was diagnosed in all patients according to International Study of Aplastic Anemia and Agranulocytosis and Camitta criteria. Patients had received no therapy at the time of blood sampling. The study deep-sequenced TCR repertoires of sorted CD4+ and CD8+ blood T cells from severe aplastic anemia patients and healthy subjects. In the USA, patient enrollment took place under clinicaltrials.gov protocols 00001620, 01623167, 00001397, 00071045, 00081523 and 00961064. Ficoll-Paque density gradient centrifugation was used to isolate peripheral blood mononuclear cells. CD4+ and CD8+ T cells were sorted by FACS or magnetic beads before DNA extraction. There are many counts of this clonotype. The antigen it recognizes is unknown. No much larger clone exists at a distance of one base, and base qualities are not known.

The research as a whole found: About 30 CD8+ CDR3 sequences were found in both patients and controls but appeared to be highly expressed in patients and within the immunodominant clones of the patients. No significant difference in CD8+ Simpson's diversity was found between patients and healthy controls (P=0.060).

TCR beta VDJ combination and CDR3 sequence profiling used genomic DNA as the template. TCR repertoire sequencing was run on an Illumina HiSeq 2000. In the authors' own workflow: Repertoires were assessed using TRBV/TRBJ rearrangement plots, CDR3 size and DJ length profiles, and Simpson's diversity index. The most abundant DNA sequence in the deep sequencing data was taken as the immunodominant clone. CDR3 amino acid sequences were screened for sharing across subjects and compared with published repertoires and the VDJdb database. TCRdb reworked the public reads: Q25 trimming with fastp, MiXCR clone assembly, productive beta chains retained. Each record represents a unique CDR3 protein, reported with the most common genes and DNA among its rows. The V and J calls come from TCRdb's annotation, not from the publication. Within this sample are about 160,000 distinct CDR3 sequences, with 40% to 60% of them counted one time only. The ten most abundant clones make up more than 30% of the sample.

CDR1 and CDR2 (LNHDA, SQIVND) derive from the germline V gene (reference sequence). V gives up 3 bases and J gives up 3 bases, and the segment between their germline ends measures 9 bases. Including the terminal cysteine and phenylalanine, the CDR3 comprises 14 residues. Of all the DNA, just the CDR3 is kept, 42 bases in frame from base 1. The V gene is TRBV19 and the J gene is TRBJ1-5, and possibly TRBD1, on 6 matching bases. This TCR derives from a human donor with aplastic anemia. What was sequenced was sorted CD4+, CD8+, or CD8+CD57+ T cells (not recorded which) from PBMCs. The DNA is TGTGCCAGTAGTATTAGGGACATCAATCAGCCCCAGCATTTT. Its amino acids are CASSIRDINQPQHF.